The entry below gives a single T cell receptor beta chain sequence along with its context. The antigen remains undetermined. The junction does not match germline at one end; this may be a read error. The germline gives CDR1 SGHTA, CDR2 FQGTGA. CDR3 length equals 21 residues. Template material for amplifying TCR beta CDR3 regions consisted of RNA transcripts. Initially, a first-round RT-PCR of the TCR CDR3 employed the HTBI primer set. TCRdb reanalysed the multiplex PCR reads using MiXCR and keeps one entry per CDR3 protein. The sample contains fewer than 650,000 distinct CDR3 sequences, 40% to 50% of which appear only once. Patients were excluded for uncontrolled infection, other autoimmune disease, pregnancy or lactation. The data stem from a study of T cells in Graves' hyperthyroidism and ophthalmopathy. Findings and limits, study-wide: Model output signaled ophthalmopathy a median about 6.3 months ahead of onset. Researchers found most expanded thyroid clonotypes above 0.001 in blood as well. In the analysis, a 13 V-J model separated ophthalmopathy from stable hyperthyroidism.

V and J are TRBV7-3 and TRBJ1-2, with TRBD1 matching 12 bases. This receptor was identified in an adult woman with Graves' disease, either hyperthyroidism or ophthalmopathy (not recorded which). Sequencing input: peripheral blood or thyroid tissue (not recorded which). For the CDR3, the DNA is TGCGCCAGCAGCTCCAAAAGAAGGGACAGGGGGCGATGGGTCTCTAACTATGGCTACACCTTC. Encoded protein: CASSSKRRDRGRWVSNYGYTF.